The 4 T cell receptor beta chains presented below share a single source sample, sequenced in a study of T cell responses to AZD1222 COVID-19 vaccine. Repertoires were generated with immunoSEQ multiplex PCR, while TCRdb's copy carries only in-frame clones and drops some. The table lists more than 110,000 clones, around 90% of them singletons. Sequenced here: peripheral blood, sampled on day 0 of AZD1222 vaccination. Source of these receptors: an adult in good health.

This clone was found a few times. CDR3 protein: CASSAERNQPQHF. The CDR3 coding sequence is TGTGCCAGTAGTGCGGAGCGCAATCAGCCCCAGCATTTT. V and J are TRBV19 and TRBJ1-5; D uncertain. From germline, CDR1 is LNHDA and CDR2 SQIVND (reference sequence). Trimming stripped 5 bases from V and 2 bases from J, with 7 bases between. The CDR3 spans 13 residues.

The rearrangement joins TRBV6-5 to TRBJ1-1; D is possibly TRBD1 (5 bases). The CDR3 covers 13 residues. Trimming removed 4 bases at V and 11 bases at J, with 17 bases between. Germline V gives CDR1 MNHEY, CDR2 SVGAGI. The CDR3 sequence: CASSWGGNNVAFF. CDR3 sequence (DNA): TGTGCCAGCAGTTGGGGGGGGAACAATGTGGCTTTCTTT.

V usage is TRBV25-1 and J usage is TRBJ2-3, with D perhaps TRBD1 (6 bases). V lost 4 bases and J 1 base, leaving 9 bases between the germline ends. This CDR3 has 14 amino acids. Germline V gene lookup returns CDR1 MGHDK and CDR2 SYGVNS. CDR3 DNA sequence: TGTGCCAGCAGTGGAGGACAGCGCACAGATACGCAGTATTTT. Encoded protein: CASSGGQRTDTQYF. The entire variable domain, with the rest obtained from reference TRBV25-1 and TRBJ2-3, is as follows: EADIYQTPRYLVIGTGKKITLECSQTMGHDKMYWYQQDPGMELHLIHYSYGVNSTEKGDLSSESTVSRIRTEHFPLTLESARPSHTSQYLCASSGGQRTDTQYFGPGTRLTVL.

The chain is built from TRBV28 and TRBJ1-3; 10 bases are a match to TRBD1. This CDR3 has 14 residues. V shed 6 bases and J 2 bases; nucleotides not matched to a gene: 1. The germline V gene encodes CDR1 MDHEN and CDR2 SYDVKM. CDR3 DNA sequence: TGTGCCAGCAGGGGACAGGGGACTGGAAACACCATATATTTT. This codes for CASRGQGTGNTIYF.